Listed here is a single TCR beta chain. Its target is not known. TCRdb re-called the RT-PCR reads through MiXCR, storing one row per CDR3 protein. The sample records hundreds of thousands of distinct CDR3 sequences, around 14% being singletons. This record belongs to a study of response to subunit inactivated influenza vaccine. Whole-study results and caveats: T cells newly recruited by each seasonal influenza vaccination are few, the authors suggested.

This CDR3 is 14 amino acids long. Trimming removed 5 bases from V and 8 bases from J, with 18 bases in between. This receptor was obtained from a man in his fifties who received an inactivated influenza vaccine. The J gene is TRBJ1-2, the V gene TRBV12-3 or TRBV12-4; D possibly corresponds to TRBD1 (6 bases). This specimen consisted of PBMCs from blood, obtained roughly 12 days after vaccination. For the CDR3, the DNA is TGTGCCAGCAGTCCCCTTAACAGGGTCTGGGGCTACACCTTC. This sequence encodes CASSPLNRVWGYTF.